This TCR beta chain was captured in a study of blood T cells in healthy people across ages. Each sample provided at least 5.5 micrograms of extracted total RNA. A second PCR, run for about 7 to 11 cycles, used a sample-barcoded 5' primer plus a J-beta primer mix. TCRdb called the 5' RACE reads again in MiXCR, with one record for every CDR3 protein. Among 1.5 million to 1.9 million distinct CDR3 sequences listed, less than 45% were seen once. This CDR3 has 15 residues. Germline-derived CDR1 and CDR2 are SGHTA and FQGNSA. The sample comprised blood. The chain recombines TRBV7-2 with TRBJ2-5, with 11 bases that match TRBD1. TRBJ2-7 matches the DNA end more closely, so the J call is doubtful. This receptor was obtained from a woman under 30 in good health. CDR3 in amino acids: CASSLTRTGGHEQYF. The CDR3 region has the DNA TGTGCCAGCAGCCTCACCCGGACAGGGGGCCACGAGCAGTACTTC.